This T cell receptor (beta chain) is drawn from a study of blood T cell repertoires in COVID-19. Study-level background: In each case, the material was cDNA or gDNA derived from T cells, B-cell-depleted T cells, or PBMCs.

Profiled with immunoSEQ multiplex PCR; TCRdb holds only in-frame clones, not every one. This table holds 200,000 to 250,000 clones, 85% found once. Sequencing was carried out using peripheral blood. The origin of this receptor is a man in his forties or fifties with acute or convalescent COVID-19.

The CDR3 coding sequence is TGTGCCTGGAGCGGGATAAGCTCCTATAATTCACCCCTCCACTTT. Protein: CAWSGISSYNSPLHF. The V call is TRBV30, the J call TRBJ1-6; no clear D. V shed 3 bases and J shed 0 bases, with 9 bases lying between them. The CDR3 runs to 15 residues. Germline assignment: CDR1 GTSNPN and CDR2 SVGIG (reference sequence). The full variable domain, in which reference TRBV30 and TRBJ1-6 provide the parts outside the CDR3, is SQTIHQWPATLVQPVGSPLSLECTVEGTSNPNLYWYRQAAGRGLQLLFYSVGIGQISSEVPQNLSASRPQDRQFILSSKKLLLSDSGFYLCAWSGISSYNSPLHFGNGTRLTVT.